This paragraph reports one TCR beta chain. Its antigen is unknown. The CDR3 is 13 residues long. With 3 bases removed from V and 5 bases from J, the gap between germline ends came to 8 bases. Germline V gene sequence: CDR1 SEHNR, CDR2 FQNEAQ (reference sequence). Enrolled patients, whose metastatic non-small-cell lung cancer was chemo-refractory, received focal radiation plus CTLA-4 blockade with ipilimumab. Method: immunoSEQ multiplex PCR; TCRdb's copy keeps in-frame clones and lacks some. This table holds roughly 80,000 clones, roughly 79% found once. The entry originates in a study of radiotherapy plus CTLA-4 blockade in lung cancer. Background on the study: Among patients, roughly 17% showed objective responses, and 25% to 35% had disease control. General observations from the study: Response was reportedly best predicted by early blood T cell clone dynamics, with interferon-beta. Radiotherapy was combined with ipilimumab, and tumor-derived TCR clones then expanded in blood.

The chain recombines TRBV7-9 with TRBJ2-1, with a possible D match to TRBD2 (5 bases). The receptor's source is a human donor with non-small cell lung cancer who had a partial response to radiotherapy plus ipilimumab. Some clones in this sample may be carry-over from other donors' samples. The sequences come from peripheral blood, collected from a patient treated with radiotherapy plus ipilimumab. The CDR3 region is CASSLGGHNEQFF. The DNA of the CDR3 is TGTGCCAGCAGCTTGGGCGGGCACAATGAGCAGTTCTTC.